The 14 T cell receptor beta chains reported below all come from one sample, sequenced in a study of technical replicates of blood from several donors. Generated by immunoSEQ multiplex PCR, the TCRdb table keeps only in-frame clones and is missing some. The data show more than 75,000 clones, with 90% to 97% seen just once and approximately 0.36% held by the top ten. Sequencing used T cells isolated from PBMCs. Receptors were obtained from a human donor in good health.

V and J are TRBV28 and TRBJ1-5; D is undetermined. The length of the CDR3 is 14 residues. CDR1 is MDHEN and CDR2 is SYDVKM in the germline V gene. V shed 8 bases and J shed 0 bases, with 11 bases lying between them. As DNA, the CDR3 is TGTGCCAGCTACAGTGCCTATAGCAATCAGCCCCAGCATTTT. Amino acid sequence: CASYSAYSNQPQHF.

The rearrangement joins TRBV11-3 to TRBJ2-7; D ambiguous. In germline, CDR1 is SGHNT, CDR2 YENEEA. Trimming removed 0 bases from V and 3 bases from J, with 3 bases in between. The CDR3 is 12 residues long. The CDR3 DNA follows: TGTGCCAGCAGCTTAGACGGCTACGAGCAGTACTTC. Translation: CASSLDGYEQYF.

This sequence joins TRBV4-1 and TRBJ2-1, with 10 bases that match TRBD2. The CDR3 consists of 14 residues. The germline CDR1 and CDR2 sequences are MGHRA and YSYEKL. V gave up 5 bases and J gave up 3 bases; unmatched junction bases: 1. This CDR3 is CASSRTSGYNEQFF. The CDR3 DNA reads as TGCGCCAGCAGCAGGACTAGCGGCTACAATGAGCAGTTCTTC.

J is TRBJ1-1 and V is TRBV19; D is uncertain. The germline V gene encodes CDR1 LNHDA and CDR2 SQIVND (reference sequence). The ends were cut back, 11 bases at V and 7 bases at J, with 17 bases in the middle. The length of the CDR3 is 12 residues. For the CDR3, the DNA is TGTGCCTCCAGGATTCAAGGAGGTGAAGCTTTCTTT. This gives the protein CASRIQGGEAFF. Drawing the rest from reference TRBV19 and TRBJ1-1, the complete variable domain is DGGITQSPKYLFRKEGQNVTLSCEQNLNHDAMYWYRQDPGQGLRLIYYSQIVNDFQKGDIAEGYSVSREKKESFPLTVTSAQKNPTAFYLCASRIQGGEAFFGQGTRLTVV.

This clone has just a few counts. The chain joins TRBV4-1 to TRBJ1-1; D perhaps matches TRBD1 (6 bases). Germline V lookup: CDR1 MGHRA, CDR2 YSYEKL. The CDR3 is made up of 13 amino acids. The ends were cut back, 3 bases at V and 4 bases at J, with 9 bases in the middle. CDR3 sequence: CASSHRGGTEAFF. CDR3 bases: TGCGCCAGCAGCCATAGAGGGGGCACTGAAGCTTTCTTT.

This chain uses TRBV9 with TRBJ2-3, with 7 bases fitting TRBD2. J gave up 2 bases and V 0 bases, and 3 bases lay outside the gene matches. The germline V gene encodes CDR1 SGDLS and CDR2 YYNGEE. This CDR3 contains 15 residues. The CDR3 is CASSVEGTNTDTQYF. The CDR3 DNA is TGTGCCAGCAGCGTAGAGGGGACTAACACAGATACGCAGTATTTT.

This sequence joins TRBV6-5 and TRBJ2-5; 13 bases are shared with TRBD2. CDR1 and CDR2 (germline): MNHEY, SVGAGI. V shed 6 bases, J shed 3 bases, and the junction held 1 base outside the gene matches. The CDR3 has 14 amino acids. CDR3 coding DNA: TGTGCCAGCAGAGGGACTAGCGGGGAAGAGACCCAGTACTTC. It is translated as CASRGTSGEETQYF.

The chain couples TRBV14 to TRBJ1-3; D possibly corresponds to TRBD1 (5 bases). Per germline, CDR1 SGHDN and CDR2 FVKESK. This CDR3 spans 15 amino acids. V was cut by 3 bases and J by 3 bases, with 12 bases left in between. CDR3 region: CASSHTGTNGNTIYF. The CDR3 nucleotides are TGTGCCAGCAGCCATACAGGAACTAATGGAAACACCATATATTTT.

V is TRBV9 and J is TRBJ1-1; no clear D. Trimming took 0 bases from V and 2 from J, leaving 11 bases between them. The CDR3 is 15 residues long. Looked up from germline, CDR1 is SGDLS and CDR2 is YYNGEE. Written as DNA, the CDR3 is TGTGCCAGCAGCGTAGATCAGAACATCAACACTGAAGCTTTCTTT. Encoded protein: CASSVDQNINTEAFF.

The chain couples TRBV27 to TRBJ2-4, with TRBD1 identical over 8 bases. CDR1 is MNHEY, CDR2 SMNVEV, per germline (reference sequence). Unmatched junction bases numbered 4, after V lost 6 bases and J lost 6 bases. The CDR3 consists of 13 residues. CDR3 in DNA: TGTGCCAGCAGCCTTGACAGGGGAAACATTCAGTACTTC. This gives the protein CASSLDRGNIQYF.

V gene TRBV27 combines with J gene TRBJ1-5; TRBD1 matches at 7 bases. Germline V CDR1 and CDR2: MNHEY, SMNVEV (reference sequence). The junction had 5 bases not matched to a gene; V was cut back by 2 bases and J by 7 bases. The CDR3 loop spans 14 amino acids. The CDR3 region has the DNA TGTGCCAGCAGTTTAAGACAGGGCTCCCAGCCCCAGCATTTT. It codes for CASSLRQGSQPQHF.

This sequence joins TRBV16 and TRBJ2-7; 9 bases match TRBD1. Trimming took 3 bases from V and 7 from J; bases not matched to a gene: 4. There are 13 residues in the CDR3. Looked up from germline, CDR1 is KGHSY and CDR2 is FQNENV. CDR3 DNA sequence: TGTGCCAGCAGCCAGGGACAGGGTGATGAGCAGTACTTC. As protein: CASSQGQGDEQYF.

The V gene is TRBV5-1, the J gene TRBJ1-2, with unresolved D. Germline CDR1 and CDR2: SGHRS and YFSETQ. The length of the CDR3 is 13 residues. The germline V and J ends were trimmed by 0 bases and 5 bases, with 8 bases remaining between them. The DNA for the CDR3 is TGCGCCAGCAGCTTGGAGGCGGCTTATGGCTACACCTTC. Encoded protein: CASSLEAAYGYTF.

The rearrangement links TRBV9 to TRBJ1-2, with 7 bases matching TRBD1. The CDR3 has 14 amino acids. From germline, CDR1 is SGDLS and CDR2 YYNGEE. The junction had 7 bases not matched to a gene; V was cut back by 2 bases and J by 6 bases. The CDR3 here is CASSVQGGLDGYTF. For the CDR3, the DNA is TGTGCCAGCAGCGTCCAGGGGGGCTTGGATGGCTACACCTTC.